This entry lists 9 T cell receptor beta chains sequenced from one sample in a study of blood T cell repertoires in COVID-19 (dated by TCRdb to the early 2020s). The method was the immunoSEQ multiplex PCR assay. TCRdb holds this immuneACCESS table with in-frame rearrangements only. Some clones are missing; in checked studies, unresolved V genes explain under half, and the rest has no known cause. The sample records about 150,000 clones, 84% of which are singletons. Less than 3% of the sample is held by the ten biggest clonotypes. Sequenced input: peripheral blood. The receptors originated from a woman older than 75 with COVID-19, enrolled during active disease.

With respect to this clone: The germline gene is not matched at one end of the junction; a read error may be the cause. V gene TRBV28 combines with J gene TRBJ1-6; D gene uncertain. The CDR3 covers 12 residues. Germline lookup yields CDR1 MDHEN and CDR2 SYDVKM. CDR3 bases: TGTGCCAGCAGTTTAGGAGGCACCCCACCGGACTTT. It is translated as CASSLGGTPPDF.

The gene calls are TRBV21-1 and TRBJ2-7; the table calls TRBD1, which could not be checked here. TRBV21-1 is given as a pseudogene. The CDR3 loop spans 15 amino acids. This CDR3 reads CASTPKGQGEYEQYF. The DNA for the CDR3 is TGTGCCAGCACCCCAAAAGGACAGGGTGAATACGAGCAGTACTTC.

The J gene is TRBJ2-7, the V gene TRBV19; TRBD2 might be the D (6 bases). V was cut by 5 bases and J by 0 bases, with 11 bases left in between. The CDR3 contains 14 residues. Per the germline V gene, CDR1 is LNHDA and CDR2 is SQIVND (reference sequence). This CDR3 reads CASSLVGGSYEQYF. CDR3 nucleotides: TGTGCCAGTAGTCTCGTGGGGGGCTCCTACGAGCAGTACTTC.

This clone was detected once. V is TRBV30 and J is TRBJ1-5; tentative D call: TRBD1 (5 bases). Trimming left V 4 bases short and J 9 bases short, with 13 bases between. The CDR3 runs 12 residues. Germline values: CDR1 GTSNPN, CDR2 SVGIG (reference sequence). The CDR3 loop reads CAWKLVGGPQHF. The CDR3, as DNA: TGTGCCTGGAAGTTAGTCGGGGGGCCCCAGCATTTT.

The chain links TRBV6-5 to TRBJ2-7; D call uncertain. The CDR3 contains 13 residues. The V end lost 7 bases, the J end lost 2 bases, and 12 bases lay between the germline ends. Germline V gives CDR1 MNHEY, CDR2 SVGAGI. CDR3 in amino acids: CASTPLPTYEQYF. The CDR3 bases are TGTGCCAGCACTCCCCTACCTACCTACGAGCAGTACTTC.

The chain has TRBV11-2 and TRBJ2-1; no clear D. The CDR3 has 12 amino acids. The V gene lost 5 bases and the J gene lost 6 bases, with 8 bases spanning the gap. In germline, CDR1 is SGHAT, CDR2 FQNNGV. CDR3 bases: TGTGCCAGCAGCCCCGGTGGCAATGAGCAGTTCTTC. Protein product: CASSPGGNEQFF.

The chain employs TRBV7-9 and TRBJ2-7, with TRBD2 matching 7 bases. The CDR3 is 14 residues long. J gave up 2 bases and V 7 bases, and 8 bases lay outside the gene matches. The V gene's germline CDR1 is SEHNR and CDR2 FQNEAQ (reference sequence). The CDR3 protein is CASNLEGLAYEQYF. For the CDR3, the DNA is TGTGCCAGCAACCTAGAAGGACTAGCCTACGAGCAGTACTTC.

The CDR3 bases are TGTGCCAGCGGAAACCGACAGGGATTCTATGGCTACACCTTC. Translating it yields CASGNRQGFYGYTF. The rearrangement joins TRBV27 to TRBJ1-2; 7 positions agree with TRBD1. Germline CDR1 MNHEY, CDR2 SMNVEV (reference sequence). V gave up 8 bases and J gave up 4 bases; unmatched junction bases: 10. The length of the CDR3 is 14 residues.

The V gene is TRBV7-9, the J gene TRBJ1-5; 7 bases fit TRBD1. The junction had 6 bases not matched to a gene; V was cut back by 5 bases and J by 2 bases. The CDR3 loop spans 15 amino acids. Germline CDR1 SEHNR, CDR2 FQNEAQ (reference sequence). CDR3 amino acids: CASSPQGSGNQPQHF. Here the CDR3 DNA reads TGTGCCAGCAGCCCACAGGGGTCAGGCAATCAGCCCCAGCATTTT.